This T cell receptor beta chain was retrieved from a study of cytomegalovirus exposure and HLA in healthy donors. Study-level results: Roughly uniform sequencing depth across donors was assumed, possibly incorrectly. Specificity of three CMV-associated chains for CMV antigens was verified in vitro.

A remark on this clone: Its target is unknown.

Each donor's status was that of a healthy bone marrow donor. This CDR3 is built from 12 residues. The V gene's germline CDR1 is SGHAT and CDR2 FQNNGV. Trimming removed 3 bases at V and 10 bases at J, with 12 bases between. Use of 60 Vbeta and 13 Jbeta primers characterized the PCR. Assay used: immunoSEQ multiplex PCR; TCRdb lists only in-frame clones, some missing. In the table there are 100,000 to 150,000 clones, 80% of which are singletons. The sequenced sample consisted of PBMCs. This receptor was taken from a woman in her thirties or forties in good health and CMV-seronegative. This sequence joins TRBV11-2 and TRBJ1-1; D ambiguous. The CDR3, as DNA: TGTGCCAGCAGCTTTCGAAAGGAGTCAGCTTTCTTT. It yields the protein CASSFRKESAFF.